The 7 T cell receptor beta chains given below trace back to one sample, sequenced in a study of blood T cell repertoires in COVID-19. Assay: immunoSEQ multiplex PCR; the TCRdb copy retains only in-frame clones and omits some. The sample carries 200,000 to 250,000 clones, roughly 84% recorded once. The sequenced sample was peripheral blood. Receptor source: a man aged 50 to 60 with active or convalescent COVID-19.

J is TRBJ1-1 and V is TRBV6-5; D uncertain. Germline CDR1 and CDR2: MNHEY and SVGAGI. The CDR3 contains 11 residues. This CDR3 is CATAGIEEAFF. The CDR3 region has the DNA TGTGCTACGGCGGGGATCGAAGAAGCTTTCTTT.

This clone came up a few times. V and J are TRBV2 and TRBJ1-5, with TRBD1 as a possible D gene (5 bases). Trimming removed 4 bases from V and 7 bases from J, with 14 bases in between. Germline V lookup: CDR1 SNHLY, CDR2 FYNNEI. The CDR3 is 14 residues long. The CDR3 is CASSGTTGEQPQHF. CDR3 nucleotides: TGTGCCAGCAGTGGGACCACGGGGGAGCAGCCCCAGCATTTT.

The rearrangement uses TRBV15 and TRBJ1-3; D is perhaps TRBD1 (6 bases). The germline V gene has CDR1 LNHNV and CDR2 YYDKDF (reference sequence). CDR3 length equals 16 residues. Trimming left V 1 base short and J 3 bases short, with 13 bases between. This CDR3 reads CATSRVATGHGNTIYF. The CDR3 DNA reads TGTGCCACCAGCAGAGTAGCAACAGGGCATGGAAACACCATATATTTT.

This clone was observed a few times. This chain connects TRBV5-6 to TRBJ1-3; no reliable D call. The V gene's germline CDR1 is SGHDT and CDR2 YYEEEE. V was cut by 4 bases and J by 4 bases, with 9 bases left in between. The CDR3 is 13 residues long. The DNA of the CDR3 is TGTGCCAGCAGCCTGCGAAAGGGAAACACCATATATTTT. It codes for CASSLRKGNTIYF. Filled out from reference TRBV5-6 and TRBJ1-3, the complete variable domain reads DAGVTQSPTHLIKTRGQQVTLRCSPKSGHDTVSWYQQALGQGPQFIFQYYEEEERQRGNFPDRFSGHQFPNYSSELNVNALLLGDSALYLCASSLRKGNTIYFGEGSWLTVV.

The chain combines TRBV6-1 with TRBJ2-7; 10 positions match TRBD2. V was clipped by 3 bases and J by 6 bases; unmatched bases: 8. The CDR3 loop spans 15 amino acids. Germline values: CDR1 MNHNS, CDR2 SASEGT. CDR3 region: CASSEIRLAGVEQYF. Written as DNA, the CDR3 is TGTGCCAGCAGTGAGATTAGGCTAGCGGGAGTCGAGCAGTACTTC.

This clone was seen only a few times. This chain joins TRBV4-3 and TRBJ2-1, with 10 bases identical to TRBD1. The CDR3 totals 14 residues. In germline, CDR1 is LGHNA, CDR2 YSLEER. V lost 3 bases and J lost 8; bases outside the gene matches: 4. CDR3 DNA: TGCGCCAGCAGCCACTCCGGGACAGGGGATGAGCAGTTCTTC. Residues: CASSHSGTGDEQFF.

This chain connects TRBV7-3 to TRBJ2-2; no definite D call. Trimming took 1 base from V and 5 from J, leaving 5 bases between them. Germline-derived CDR1 and CDR2 are SGHTA and FQGTGA. The CDR3 runs to 13 residues. The CDR3 DNA reads TGTGCCAGCAGCTTAAGTGAGACCGGGGAGCTGTTTTTT. The encoded protein is CASSLSETGELFF.